The sequence of this TCR beta chain was determined in a study of cytomegalovirus exposure and HLA in healthy donors. General study results and limits: Reportedly, fewer N-insertions than the approximately 700-donor mean appeared in an Asian-associated ancestry cluster in a later analysis. As a later analysis revealed, most CMV-associated TCR beta chains appeared HLA-restricted. A prior analysis recorded that most TCR beta V segments were productive about 87% or about 30% of the time.

With regard to this clone: No antigen is known for it.

The PCR employed 60 Vbeta primers together with 13 Jbeta primers. Clones were read by immunoSEQ multiplex PCR, and TCRdb kept only the in-frame ones, dropping some. The top ten clones hold over 3% of a sample with 150,000 or so clones, about 80% of them seen once. V was clipped by 1 base and J by 0 bases, with 7 bases between them. This CDR3 has 15 residues. Germline assignment: CDR1 LNHDA and CDR2 SQIVND (reference sequence). Sequencing was done on a sample of PBMCs. The rearrangement uses TRBV19 and TRBJ2-1, with D uncertain. This sequence originates from a woman aged 35 to 49 in good health and CMV-seronegative. CDR3 in DNA: TGTGCCAGTAGTATAGGGGCTACCTCCTACAATGAGCAGTTCTTC. This translates into CASSIGATSYNEQFF.